Each of the 3 T cell receptor beta chains below was sequenced from the same sample in a study of OX40 agonist ivuxolimab in advanced cancers. Profiling relied on immunoSEQ multiplex PCR, and the TCRdb table lists in-frame clones only, not all of them. The sample carries under 100,000 clones, about 90% recorded once. The sample was CD4+ or CD8+ T cells sorted from blood, taken in a trial of the OX40 agonist ivuxolimab. The receptors originated from an adult with an advanced solid tumor such as melanoma, head and neck, liver or kidney cancer.

V gene TRBV5-1 combines with J gene TRBJ2-3; D may match TRBD1 or TRBD2 (6 bases each). The germline V gene encodes CDR1 SGHRS and CDR2 YFSETQ. The V end lost 3 bases, the J end lost 3 bases, and 20 bases lay between the germline ends. CDR3 length equals 17 residues. CDR3 loop: CASSWGLGPTRTDTQYF. The CDR3 DNA sequence: TGCGCCAGCAGCTGGGGGCTGGGCCCGACTAGGACAGATACGCAGTATTTT.

J is TRBJ2-7 and V is TRBV19, with D possibly TRBD1 on 5 matching bases. CDR3 length equals 13 residues. Germline-derived CDR1 and CDR2 are LNHDA and SQIVND (reference sequence). V was clipped by 2 bases and J by 3 bases, with 8 bases between them. The CDR3 DNA reads as TGTGCCAGTAGTATATCAGGGAACTACGAGCAGTACTTC. As protein: CASSISGNYEQYF.

There are a few counts of this clone. The V call is TRBV7-9, the J call TRBJ2-3; D uncertain. Germline loops: CDR1 SEHNR, CDR2 FQNEAQ (reference sequence). The CDR3 covers 12 residues. Between the trimmed V and J ends, which lost 3 bases and 1 base, there was a span of 2 bases. This chain's CDR3 is CASSFRTDTQYF. The CDR3 bases are TGTGCCAGCAGCTTTCGCACAGATACGCAGTATTTT.